Listed below are T cell receptor beta chains from one sample, sequenced in a study of spatial heterogeneity in lung cancer. TCRdb independently ran MiXCR on the 5' RACE reads; one entry per CDR3 protein. Of roughly 40,000 distinct CDR3 sequences listed, 6.5% to 8.5% are singletons. Here the sequenced sample was PBMCs, taken at surgery. Source of these receptors: a female donor with early-stage non-small cell lung cancer. The CDR3 runs from the conserved cysteine through the conserved F or W. The D gene is left open where the match is weak. Clone size, where shown, is once, few, many, or a class for clones that have expanded.

few	TRBD1	TRBV27	17	TRBJ2-6	TGTGCCAGCCACCTCACAGGGGTCTTCTCTGGGGCCAACGTCCTGACTTTC	CASHLTGVFSGANVLTF
many	TRBD1	TRBV11-2	14	TRBJ1-6	TGTGCCAGCAGCCCCGACAGGGGAAGGTCACCCCTCCACTTT	CASSPDRGRSPLHF
many	-	TRBV20-1	13	TRBJ1-2	TGCAGTGCTCATGAACAGGGACACTATGGCTACACCTTC	CSAHEQGHYGYTF
-	-	TRBV11-2	15	TRBJ2-1	TGTGCCAGCAGCTTAGCGGGGGGCTTCGACAATGAGCAGTTCTTC	CASSLAGGFDNEQFF
few	TRBD1	TRBV27	13	TRBJ2-7	TGTGCCAGCACCGGGACAGGGATCTACGAGCAGTACTTC	CASTGTGIYEQYF
few	TRBD1	TRBV6-5	15	TRBJ2-1	TGTGCCAGCAGTCTGGACAGGGGGCATTACAATGAGCAGTTCTTC	CASSLDRGHYNEQFF
-	-	TRBV19	18	TRBJ1-1	TGTGCCAGTAGTACCTCCTACGGGACAACCATTAGGAACACTGAAGCTTTCTTT	CASSTSYGTTIRNTEAFF
many	TRBD1	TRBV5-1	15	TRBJ1-1	TGCGCCAGCAGCATTATCAGACAGGGAACGACTGAAGCTTTCTTT	CASSIIRQGTTEAFF
many	-	TRBV3-1	13	TRBJ1-2	TGTGCCAGCACCAGTACTTGGACGGGGGGCTACACCTTC	CASTSTWTGGYTF
many	TRBD2	TRBV20-1	13	TRBJ2-5	TGCAGTGCAACCACTAGCGATCAAGAGACCCAGTACTTC	CSATTSDQETQYF
many	TRBD2	TRBV20-1	13	TRBJ2-3	TGCAGTGCCCGGGGAAGGGAGGGAGATACGCAGTATTTT	CSARGREGDTQYF
many	-	TRBV9	14	TRBJ1-1	TGTGCCAGCAGCTCAGACGACGGGTCCACTGAAGCTTTCTTT	CASSSDDGSTEAFF
-	-	TRBV28	12	TRBJ1-6	TGTGCCAGCTTAGGAGGGAAGTCACCCCTCCACTTT	CASLGGKSPLHF
many	-	TRBV20-1	16	TRBJ1-2	TGCAGTGCTAGGGGGCCGGATCCAACAGGGCACTATGGCTACACCTTC	CSARGPDPTGHYGYTF
few	-	TRBV6-5	14	TRBJ1-5	TGTGCCAGCAGCCGGACTTATAGCAATCAGCCCCAGCATTTT	CASSRTYSNQPQHF
many	-	TRBV7-2	13	TRBJ1-6	TGTGCCAGCAGCCCGTTCAGTGATTCACCCCTCCACTTT	CASSPFSDSPLHF
few	-	TRBV20-1	15	TRBJ1-5	TGCAGTGCTGAGTCCCGGGACACGGGCAATCAGCCCCAGCATTTT	CSAESRDTGNQPQHF
few	TRBD1	TRBV7-8	14	TRBJ1-2	TGTGCCAGCAGCTCCATTGGGACAGGGTCTGGCTACACCTTC	CASSSIGTGSGYTF
-	-	TRBV29-1	17	TRBJ2-5	TGCAGCGCCCAAGGTTTCTCGGGGGGCGGGAGACAAGAGACCCAGTACTTC	CSAQGFSGGGRQETQYF
many	TRBD1	TRBV19	15	TRBJ1-2	TGTGCCAGTACCCCCGGGACAGGCGTTAACTATGGCTACACCTTC	CASTPGTGVNYGYTF
many	-	TRBV28	15	TRBJ1-4	TGTGCCAGCAGCGGGGTAGGGGTCGGGAATGAAAAACTGTTTTTT	CASSGVGVGNEKLFF
many	-	TRBV20-1	17	TRBJ1-6	TGCAGTGCTAGCTTGGACTCCCTAAGGTCCTATAATTCACCCCTCCACTTT	CSASLDSLRSYNSPLHF
-	TRBD1	TRBV20-1	13	TRBJ1-1	TGCAGTGCTTACGACAGGGGGGACACTGAAGCTTTCTTT	CSAYDRGDTEAFF
many	-	TRBV6-6	15	TRBJ1-5	TGTGCCGCTGGGCGGGAGACGGCGAGCAATCAGCCCCAGCATTTT	CAAGRETASNQPQHF
few	TRBD2	TRBV29-1	16	TRBJ2-1	TGCAGCGCCTCCGATAGCGGGGGGAGCTCCTACAATGAGCAGTTCTTC	CSASDSGGSSYNEQFF
many	-	TRBV7-6	17	TRBJ2-7	TGTGCCAGCAGCTTAGCGCAAGGAGGGGTTGAGTCCTACGAGCAGTACTTC	CASSLAQGGVESYEQYF
few	-	TRBV4-2	12	TRBJ2-1	TGTGCCAGCAGCCGGGCCGACAGTGAGCAGTTCTTC	CASSRADSEQFF
many	-	TRBV28	10	TRBJ1-4	TGTGCCACCGAGAGGGAAAAACTGTTTTTT	CATEREKLFF
many	-	TRBV29-1	12	TRBJ2-1	TGCAGCGTTGACCCCCATAGCGGCACCCAATTCTTC	CSVDPHSGTQFF
many	-	TRBV9	13	TRBJ2-5	TGTGCCAGCAGCGGAGGGGCCCAAGAGACCCAGTACTTC	CASSGGAQETQYF
many	-	TRBV10-3	14	TRBJ2-7	TGTGCCACCAAGGGGCCCGGTACGGGTTACGAGCAGTACTTC	CATKGPGTGYEQYF
many	-	TRBV19	16	TRBJ1-4	TGTGCCAGTACGTCTTTTTTTGGCGCAACTAATGAAAAACTGTTTTTT	CASTSFFGATNEKLFF
many	-	TRBV2	13	TRBJ2-7	TGTGCCAGCAGCGTTGCCGAGACTACCGAGCAGTACTTC	CASSVAETTEQYF
medium-sized	-	TRBV15	15	TRBJ1-3	TGTGCCACCAGCAGGACCGGGGCACTTGGAAACACCATATATTTT	CATSRTGALGNTIYF
-	TRBD1	TRBV6-6	14	TRBJ2-2	TGTGCCAGCAGACAACAGGGGTTCGGCGGGGAGCTGTTTTTT	CASRQQGFGGELFF
-	-	TRBV28	14	TRBJ2-5	TGTGCCAGCAGACCAGAGAGGGCCCCCCTGGCCCAGTACTTC	CASRPERAPLAQYF
-	-	TRBV9	13	TRBJ1-2	TGTGCCAGCAGTTCGACAACTAACTATGGCTACACCTTC	CASSSTTNYGYTF
many	TRBD1	TRBV29-1	13	TRBJ1-2	TGCAGCGCAGGGACAGGCGAGAACTATGGCTACACCTTC	CSAGTGENYGYTF
-	-	TRBV5-1	14	TRBJ1-1	TGCGCCAGCATACGGAACACAGAGAACACTGAAGCTTTCTTT	CASIRNTENTEAFF
many	-	TRBV20-1	14	TRBJ1-4	TGCAGTGCTAGAGCCGGGGAGGGGACAGAAAAACTGTTTTTT	CSARAGEGTEKLFF
-	TRBD2	TRBV4-2	16	TRBJ2-5	TGTGCCAGCAGCCAGGAGAGCGGGGGGTTCCAAGAGACCCAGTACTTC	CASSQESGGFQETQYF
many	TRBD1	TRBV20-1	13	TRBJ1-5	TGCAGTGCTATTACAGGGGACAATCAGCCCCAGCATTTT	CSAITGDNQPQHF
-	-	TRBV10-3	15	TRBJ1-6	TGTGCCATCTCCCTCGGGCAGGGTGGTAATTCACCCCTCCACTTT	CAISLGQGGNSPLHF
many	TRBD2	TRBV2	15	TRBJ2-3	TGTGCCAGCGGGTCCACTAGCGGGATCGCAGATACGCAGTATTTT	CASGSTSGIADTQYF
many	TRBD2	TRBV12-3/TRBV12-4	14	TRBJ2-3	TGTGCCAGCATCCGCGGGGGAGGCACAGATACGCAGTATTTT	CASIRGGGTDTQYF
-	TRBD1	TRBV15	15	TRBJ1-4	TGTGCCACCAGCAGAGATGACAGGGGCAATGAAAAACTGTTTTTT	CATSRDDRGNEKLFF
few	-	TRBV3-1	13	TRBJ2-7	TGTGCCAGCAGCCAATGGGATCGCTACGAGCAGTACTTC	CASSQWDRYEQYF
many	-	TRBV20-1	16	TRBJ1-6	TGCAGTGCCCGAAATTCCCGGGACCCTGAGCTATCACCCCTCCACTTT	CSARNSRDPELSPLHF
many	TRBD2	TRBV5-1	14	TRBJ2-1	TGCGCCAGCAGCTCGGGGGGGCCCTACAATGAGCAGTTCTTC	CASSSGGPYNEQFF
-	TRBD2	TRBV18	16	TRBJ2-2	TGTGCCAGCTCGCCAGCGGGGGCATGGAACACCGGGGAGCTGTTTTTT	CASSPAGAWNTGELFF
many	-	TRBV5-1	13	TRBJ2-5	TGCGCCAGCAGCTGGCAGGGTGAGGAGACCCAGTACTTC	CASSWQGEETQYF
-	TRBD2	TRBV2	17	TRBJ2-5	TGTGCCAGCAGTAAGACTAGCGGGGGGGCCGGAGGAGAGACCCAGTACTTC	CASSKTSGGAGGETQYF
many	TRBD2	TRBV20-1	15	TRBJ2-7	TGCAGTGCTAGGCCCAGACTAGCGGTCTCCTACGAGCAGTACTTC	CSARPRLAVSYEQYF
many	-	TRBV6-6	16	TRBJ2-3	TGTGCCAGCAGTGCCCCCGGTGGGTTGCGCACAGATACGCAGTATTTT	CASSAPGGLRTDTQYF
many	-	TRBV3-1	14	TRBJ2-2	TGTGCCAGCAGCCAAGGGACTACAGGGTGGGAGCTGTTTTTT	CASSQGTTGWELFF
many	TRBD1	TRBV6-5	15	TRBJ2-3	TGTGCCAGCAGTTTCGACAGGGGAAGAGGAGATACGCAGTATTTT	CASSFDRGRGDTQYF
many	TRBD2	TRBV19	16	TRBJ2-3	TGTGCCAGTAGTCCCGGGGGGACCCGACAATGGGATACGCAGTATTTT	CASSPGGTRQWDTQYF